The 28 T cell receptor beta chains given below trace back to one sample, sequenced in a study of blood T cell repertoires in COVID-19 (dated by TCRdb to the early 2020s). The receptor library was made with the immunoSEQ multiplex PCR assay. The clones in this table, taken by TCRdb from immuneACCESS, are in-frame only. Not every clone is retained; where verified, under half of the shortfall comes from an unresolved V gene, and the cause of the rest is unknown. This sample comprises some 250,000 clones, around 81% of them detected only once. The ten largest clones capture about 2% of the sample. Sequenced material: peripheral blood. The receptors originated from a man under 40 who had recovered from COVID-19.

The chain has TRBV7-3 and TRBJ2-3; TRBD2 might be the D (6 bases). Germline V gene lookup returns CDR1 SGHTA and CDR2 FQGTGA. The CDR3 has 14 amino acids. V dropped 3 bases and J dropped 0 bases, with 7 bases sitting between them. For the CDR3, the DNA is TGTGCCAGCAGCTTCGGGGGTAGCACAGATACGCAGTATTTT. Protein sequence: CASSFGGSTDTQYF.

V is TRBV24-1 and J is TRBJ1-2; D might be TRBD1 (5 bases). V dropped 3 bases and J dropped 7 bases, with 8 bases sitting between them. CDR1 is KGHDR, CDR2 SFDVKD, per germline. The CDR3 runs to 12 residues. The CDR3 reads CATSDETGGYTF. In DNA form, the CDR3 reads TGTGCCACCAGTGATGAAACAGGTGGCTACACCTTC.

The DNA for the CDR3 is TGTGCCAGCAGTTTACAGGGGAACTACGAGCAGTACGTC. It yields the protein CASSLQGNYEQYV. The chain joins TRBV28 to TRBJ2-7; D perhaps matches TRBD1 (6 bases). V lost 2 bases, J lost 3 bases, and 8 bases lay in between. This CDR3 has 13 amino acids. Germline V gene data show CDR1 as MDHEN and CDR2 as SYDVKM.

The chain carries TRBV11-3 and TRBJ2-1; 9 nucleotides align to TRBD1. Unmatched junction bases numbered 7, after V lost 5 bases and J lost 2 bases. The CDR3 extends over 16 amino acids. Germline CDR1 reads SGHNT; CDR2 reads YENEEA. CDR3 residues: CASSPDRGSTYNEQFF. CDR3 sequence (DNA): TGTGCCAGCAGCCCAGACAGGGGGTCGACCTACAATGAGCAGTTCTTC.

A single count supports this clone. This chain uses TRBV11-1 with TRBJ1-2; 7 bases fit TRBD1. Germline lookup yields CDR1 SGHAT and CDR2 FQDESV (reference sequence). The J segment lost 4 bases and the V segment lost 1 base, leaving 3 bases of the junction unmatched. CDR3 length equals 14 residues. CDR3 nucleotides: TGTGCCAGCAGCTTAGTGGGACAGACCTATGGCTACACCTTC. Translation: CASSLVGQTYGYTF.

This chain connects TRBV10-2 to TRBJ2-3, with TRBD1 matching over 8 bases. Trimming took 0 bases from V and 0 from J; bases not matched to a gene: 5. The length of the CDR3 is 17 residues. CDR1 is WSHSY and CDR2 is SAAADI in the germline V gene. As DNA, the CDR3 is TGCGCCAGCAGTGAGTCGGACAGGGAGTCGAGCACAGATACGCAGTATTTT. It encodes CASSESDRESSTDTQYF.

The CDR3 loop reads CASLGQALRKETQYF. CDR3 nucleotide sequence: TGTGCCAGCTTGGGACAGGCCCTCCGGAAAGAGACCCAGTACTTC. This chain connects TRBV11-3 to TRBJ2-5, with 8 bases matching TRBD1. Germline-derived CDR1 and CDR2 are SGHNT and YENEEA. This CDR3 comprises 15 residues. V lost 8 bases to trimming and J lost 3 bases; unmatched junction nucleotides: 11.

In nucleotides, the CDR3 is TGTGCCAGTAGTAGGCGACAGGAATACAATGAGCAGTTCTTC. It is translated as CASSRRQEYNEQFF. The rearrangement uses TRBV19 and TRBJ2-1; a possible D gene is TRBD1 (6 bases). Germline CDR1 reads LNHDA; CDR2 reads SQIVND (reference sequence). Trimming removed 4 bases from V and 4 bases from J, with 11 bases in between. This CDR3 comprises 14 residues.

The V call is TRBV6-5, the J call TRBJ1-1; 8 positions match TRBD1. V shed 5 bases, J shed 7 bases, and the junction held 6 bases outside the gene matches. Germline CDR1 reads MNHEY; CDR2 reads SVGAGI. The CDR3 covers 13 residues. CDR3 bases: TGTGCCAGCAGTAAACCAGGGGGCCGTGAAGCTTTCTTT. Protein: CASSKPGGREAFF.

This clone has just a few counts. This rearrangement joins TRBV5-1 to TRBJ1-4, with D tentatively TRBD1 (6 bases). The ends were cut back, 4 bases at V and 7 bases at J, with 17 bases in the middle. CDR3 length equals 15 residues. The V gene's germline CDR1 is SGHRS and CDR2 YFSETQ. CDR3 DNA sequence: TGCGCCAGCAGCGTCAACAGGGTGGGGAGTGAAAAACTGTTTTTT. Translating gives CASSVNRVGSEKLFF.

The rearrangement joins TRBV7-6 to TRBJ1-1; D gene unclear. Germline assignment: CDR1 SGHVS and CDR2 FNYEAQ. The CDR3 is made up of 14 amino acids. Trimming pared 2 bases from V and 1 base from J, leaving 8 bases between. CDR3 bases: TGTGCCAGCAGCTTAAACGGTAGGAACACTGAAGCTTTCTTT. Translated: CASSLNGRNTEAFF. The full variable domain, with the rest looked up from reference TRBV7-6 and TRBJ1-1, is GAGVSQSPRYKVTKRGQDVALRCDPISGHVSLYWYRQALGQGPEFLTYFNYEAQQDKSGLPNDRFSAERPEGSISTLTIQRTEQRDSAMYRCASSLNGRNTEAFFGQGTRLTVV.

The count of this clone is one. The rearrangement links TRBV27 to TRBJ1-5, with D uncertain. The CDR3 consists of 13 residues. CDR1 MNHEY and CDR2 SMNVEV come from the germline V gene (reference sequence). Trimming pared 4 bases from V and 0 bases from J, leaving 4 bases between. CDR3 nucleotide sequence: TGTGCCAGCAGTTCTTTTAGCAATCAGCCCCAGCATTTT. Its translation is CASSSFSNQPQHF.

The chain couples TRBV2 to TRBJ2-1, with 7 bases that match TRBD2. Germline-derived CDR1 and CDR2 are SNHLY and FYNNEI. V trimming: 4 bases; J trimming: 0 bases; junction bases outside the gene matches: 12. This CDR3 region has 18 residues. For the CDR3, the DNA is TGTGCCAGCAGTGTTCAGCGGGGATCACTCAGCTCCTACAATGAGCAGTTCTTC. Translated: CASSVQRGSLSSYNEQFF.

The chain couples TRBV11-2 to TRBJ1-3; no definite D call. Germline V CDR1 and CDR2: SGHAT, FQNNGV. The CDR3 totals 12 residues. Trimming took 2 bases from V and 4 from J, leaving 3 bases between them. CDR3 bases: TGTGCCAGCAGCTTACCAGGAAACACCATATATTTT. Protein: CASSLPGNTIYF.

V usage is TRBV27 and J usage is TRBJ2-3; 16 bases are shared with TRBD2. J lost 4 bases, V lost 4 bases, and 11 bases had no gene match. The CDR3 is 19 amino acids. Germline V lookup: CDR1 MNHEY, CDR2 SMNVEV (reference sequence). CDR3 coding DNA: TGTGCCAGCAGTTCTCTTCCGGGACTAGCGGGGGGGCCTTCAGATACGCAGTATTTT. Protein sequence: CASSSLPGLAGGPSDTQYF.

The gene calls are TRBV14 and TRBJ2-1; D is perhaps TRBD1 (6 bases). This CDR3 contains 16 residues. The V end lost 6 bases, the J end lost 2 bases, and 17 bases lay between the germline ends. CDR1 and CDR2 from the germline V gene are SGHDN and FVKESK. The CDR3 spells CASRLTGTSPYNEQFF. In nucleotides, the CDR3 is TGTGCCAGCAGACTTACAGGGACGTCGCCCTACAATGAGCAGTTCTTC.

This clone was found once. CDR3 region: CASSGGGTNEKLFF. In nucleotides, the CDR3 is TGTGCCAGTAGTGGGGGGGGAACTAATGAAAAACTGTTTTTT. J is TRBJ1-4 and V is TRBV19; D perhaps matches TRBD1 (5 bases). This CDR3 is built from 14 residues. Germline loops: CDR1 LNHDA, CDR2 SQIVND (reference sequence). V was shortened by 5 bases and J by 1 base, with 8 bases between the two germline ends.

The rearrangement links TRBV7-2 to TRBJ1-1; D is unresolved. The CDR3 is made up of 13 amino acids. Germline V gene sequence: CDR1 SGHTA, CDR2 FQGNSA. The V gene lost 5 bases and the J gene lost 3 bases, with 10 bases spanning the gap. CDR3 amino acids: CASSVSSYTEAFF. In DNA form, the CDR3 reads TGTGCCAGCAGCGTTAGCAGCTACACTGAAGCTTTCTTT. Filled out from reference TRBV7-2 and TRBJ1-1, the complete variable domain reads GAGVSQSPSNKVTEKGKDVELRCDPISGHTALYWYRQSLGQGLEFLIYFQGNSAPDKSGLPSDRFSAERTGGSVSTLTIQRTQQEDSAVYLCASSVSSYTEAFFGQGTRLTVV.

The chain carries TRBV7-9 and TRBJ1-2; D remains unclear. Trimming removed 1 base at V and 1 base at J, with 10 bases between. Germline-derived CDR1 and CDR2 are SEHNR and FQNEAQ (reference sequence). The CDR3 extends over 15 amino acids. The CDR3 DNA reads TGTGCCAGCAGCTTAGGAATGAGCGGTAACTATGGCTACACCTTC. It specifies CASSLGMSGNYGYTF.

This sequence joins TRBV7-8 and TRBJ2-6; possibly TRBD1 for D (6 bases). There are 16 residues in the CDR3. V lost 0 bases and J 0 bases, leaving 6 bases between the germline ends. The germline gives CDR1 SGHVS, CDR2 FQNEAQ. DNA for the CDR3: TGTGCCAGCAGCTTAGCGGGGGCCTCTGGGGCCAACGTCCTGACTTTC. Its translation is CASSLAGASGANVLTF.

The chain employs TRBV5-1 and TRBJ2-5; 8 bases match TRBD1. Per the germline V gene, CDR1 is SGHRS and CDR2 is YFSETQ. V gave up 1 base and J gave up 5 bases; unmatched junction bases: 13. The CDR3 has 17 residues. The CDR3, as DNA: TGCGCCAGCAGCTTGAGTCGGACAGGGAGTGGGGGGGAGACCCAGTACTTC. Residues: CASSLSRTGSGGETQYF.

The chain uses TRBV28 and TRBJ2-7, with 7 nucleotides matching TRBD1. Trimming at V came to 6 bases and at J to 5 bases, leaving 7 bases not matched to a gene. Per the germline V gene, CDR1 is MDHEN and CDR2 is SYDVKM. CDR3 length equals 13 residues. CDR3 sequence: CASRATGIDEQYV. CDR3 DNA sequence: TGTGCCAGCAGAGCGACAGGGATCGACGAGCAGTACGTC.

The chain recombines TRBV6-5 with TRBJ1-1, with a tentative D call TRBD1 (5 bases). V was clipped by 7 bases and J by 3 bases, with 12 bases between them. The CDR3 is 13 amino acids. Germline V gene sequence: CDR1 MNHEY, CDR2 SVGAGI. CDR3 in amino acids: CASNKQVYTEAFF. In DNA form, the CDR3 reads TGTGCCAGCAACAAACAGGTTTACACTGAAGCTTTCTTT.

The chain couples TRBV10-3 to TRBJ1-5, with unresolved D. Per germline, CDR1 ENHRY and CDR2 SYGVKD. V was shortened by 10 bases and J by 7 bases, with 17 bases between the two germline ends. The CDR3 covers 13 residues. DNA for the CDR3: TGTGCCACCACGGCCACCGCGGGGCAGCCCCAGCATTTT. This sequence encodes CATTATAGQPQHF.

The chain uses TRBV6-1 and TRBJ2-5, with 7 bases lining up with TRBD2. The CDR3 is 16 amino acids. Germline CDR1 reads MNHNS; CDR2 reads SASEGT. The junction had 8 bases not matched to a gene; V was cut back by 2 bases and J by 2 bases. Written as DNA, the CDR3 is TGTGCCAGCAGTGAATTGGGCGGGGGATTTCAAGAGACCCAGTACTTC. It translates to CASSELGGGFQETQYF.

This chain connects TRBV6-1 to TRBJ2-5, with D uncertain. V was trimmed by 2 bases and J by 4 bases, leaving 8 bases between them. Germline V lookup: CDR1 MNHNS, CDR2 SASEGT. CDR3 length: 13 residues. Written as DNA, the CDR3 is TGTGCCAGCAGTGAAAGCCTTAGAGAGACCCAGTACTTC. Translation gives CASSESLRETQYF.

The chain couples TRBV5-6 to TRBJ2-3, with 9 bases that match TRBD2. Germline V gene sequence: CDR1 SGHDT, CDR2 YYEEEE. This CDR3 has 18 residues. Trimming removed 2 bases from V and 0 bases from J; junction bases left unmatched: 10. CDR3 nucleotides: TGTGCCAGCAGCTTAGTAGCGGGGGAGTACTCTAGCACAGATACGCAGTATTTT. Protein product: CASSLVAGEYSSTDTQYF.

There are a few counts of this clone. This chain links TRBV12-3 or TRBV12-4 with TRBJ2-7; D gene uncertain. This CDR3 spans 12 amino acids. V dropped 4 bases and J dropped 1 base, with 5 bases sitting between them. The CDR3 coding sequence is TGTGCCAGCAGTTCGGGTTCCTACGAGCAGTACGTC. The encoded protein is CASSSGSYEQYV.